This passage covers 20 T cell receptor beta chains from one sample sequenced in a study of blood T cell repertoires in COVID-19. The data were produced by immunoSEQ multiplex PCR, yet TCRdb's version contains in-frame clones alone and is incomplete. The sample carries some 250,000 clones, about 85% recorded once. Sequences were obtained from peripheral blood. All receptors come from a man in his sixties who had recovered from COVID-19.

The chain has TRBV5-1 and TRBJ2-3; a weak D match, TRBD1 (6 bases). Germline assignment: CDR1 SGHRS and CDR2 YFSETQ. The germline V and J ends were trimmed by 5 bases and 4 bases, with 17 bases remaining between them. CDR3 length: 15 amino acids. CDR3 loop: CASSPTGHVADTQYF. The CDR3 DNA sequence: TGCGCCAGCAGTCCAACGGGACATGTTGCAGATACGCAGTATTTT. The whole variable domain, filled in from reference TRBV5-1 and TRBJ2-3, reads KAGVTQTPRYLIKTRGQQVTLSCSPISGHRSVSWYQQTPGQGLQFLFEYFSETQRNKGNFPGRFSGRQFSNSRSEMNVSTLELGDSALYLCASSPTGHVADTQYFGPGTRLTVL.

The J gene is TRBJ1-6, the V gene TRBV12-1; the D segment call TRBD1 is taken from the table without a DNA check. TRBV12-1 is an annotated pseudogene. The CDR3 has 15 amino acids. CDR3 amino acids: CASSTGYRINSPLHF. CDR3 DNA sequence: TGTGCCAGCTCGACCGGGTACAGGATTAATTCACCCCTCCACTTT.

V usage is TRBV19 and J usage is TRBJ2-7; 11 bases are shared with TRBD1. Per germline, CDR1 LNHDA and CDR2 SQIVND (reference sequence). Trimming cost V 5 bases and J 7 bases; bases outside gene matches: 10. The CDR3 is made up of 15 amino acids. The CDR3 nucleotides are TGTGCCAGTAGTCCGAGGACAGGGGGCTTAGGGGAGCAGTACTTC. It is translated as CASSPRTGGLGEQYF.

CDR3 nucleotides: TGTGCCAGCAGCCGACTAGCGGGACGGGCTGTCGGGGAGCTGTTTTTT. Its translation: CASSRLAGRAVGELFF. The chain links TRBV5-6 to TRBJ2-2, with 11 nucleotides matching TRBD2. The CDR3 is made up of 16 amino acids. The J segment lost 7 bases and the V segment lost 4 bases, leaving 9 bases of the junction unmatched. The V gene's germline CDR1 is SGHDT and CDR2 YYEEEE.

This chain links TRBV6-5 with TRBJ2-2; D is perhaps TRBD1 (6 bases). Trimming took off 10 bases at V and 4 bases at J, with 19 bases between the two ends. The germline CDR1 and CDR2 sequences are MNHEY and SVGAGI. This CDR3 contains 15 residues. The CDR3 loop is CATSGTLIPTGELFF. CDR3 coding DNA: TGTGCCACCTCGGGGACACTAATCCCCACCGGGGAGCTGTTTTTT.

The rearrangement joins TRBV18 to TRBJ1-4, with D hard to call. This CDR3 has 13 residues. The germline V and J ends were trimmed by 4 bases and 8 bases, with 11 bases remaining between them. Germline CDR1 KGHSH, CDR2 LQKENI. The CDR3 nucleotides are TGTGCCAGCTCACGGGCTCAAGAGGAAAAACTGTTTTTT. It specifies CASSRAQEEKLFF.

The J gene is TRBJ2-1, the V gene TRBV24-1, with TRBD1 matching 10 bases. The CDR3 spans 15 residues. V lost 7 bases and J lost 5; bases outside the gene matches: 7. Germline loops: CDR1 KGHDR, CDR2 SFDVKD. The CDR3 region is CATRSGTGDNNEQFF. The CDR3 DNA is TGTGCCACCAGATCCGGGACAGGGGATAACAATGAGCAGTTCTTC.

CDR3 DNA: TGTGCCAGCAGCCCCCGGACTAGCGGGGGGGATACGCAGTATTTT. The encoded protein is CASSPRTSGGDTQYF. The rearrangement links TRBV3-1 (or the pseudogene TRBV3-2) to TRBJ2-3; 14 nucleotides agree with TRBD2. The CDR3 runs 15 residues. Germline CDR1 reads LGHDT; CDR2 reads YNNKEL (reference sequence). V gave up 4 bases and J gave up 6 bases; unmatched junction bases: 3.

The gene calls are TRBV5-1 and TRBJ1-2; D unclear. The CDR3 is 15 residues long. Per the germline V gene, CDR1 is SGHRS and CDR2 is YFSETQ. The V gene lost 5 bases and the J gene lost 5 bases, with 19 bases spanning the gap. The CDR3 DNA sequence: TGCGCCAGCAGTTCGAAAAGGGTCGGGGAGTATGGCTACACCTTC. This gives the protein CASSSKRVGEYGYTF.

The V and J genes are TRBV24-1 and TRBJ2-1; weak D call: TRBD2 (5 bases). The CDR3 is made up of 12 amino acids. Germline lookup yields CDR1 KGHDR and CDR2 SFDVKD. The V end was cut by 1 base, the J end by 15 bases, with 12 bases between. DNA for the CDR3: TGTGCCACCAGTGATTTAGGAGGTTTACGGTTCTTC. Translated: CATSDLGGLRFF.

Here the CDR3 reads CATSGWDSFEGETQYF. Written as DNA, the CDR3 is TGTGCCACCAGTGGCTGGGACAGCTTCGAAGGGGAGACCCAGTACTTC. The J gene is TRBJ2-5, the V gene TRBV24-1; the match to TRBD1 covers 7 bases. Per germline, CDR1 KGHDR and CDR2 SFDVKD. The CDR3 spans 16 residues. Trimming cost V 5 bases and J 5 bases; bases outside gene matches: 13.

The chain joins TRBV20-1 to TRBJ2-1, with a tentative D call TRBD1 (5 bases). Germline V gene sequence: CDR1 DFQATT, CDR2 SNEGSKA (reference sequence). V lost 3 bases, J lost 4 bases, and 13 bases lay in between. The CDR3 extends over 14 amino acids. The CDR3 reads CSASLSGQYNEQFF. The CDR3 DNA is TGCAGTGCTAGTCTGTCAGGGCAATACAATGAGCAGTTCTTC.

This sequence joins TRBV6-1 and TRBJ1-1; TRBD1 might be the D (6 bases). Germline-derived CDR1 and CDR2 are MNHNS and SASEGT. The CDR3 spans 13 residues. V shed 1 base and J shed 7 bases, with 10 bases lying between them. This chain's CDR3 is CASSEVRGIEAFF. Written as DNA, the CDR3 is TGTGCCAGCAGTGAAGTAAGGGGGATTGAAGCTTTCTTT.

The CDR3: CASSVDLAGGSGEQYF. As DNA, the CDR3 is TGTGCCAGCAGCGTAGATCTGGCAGGGGGCTCTGGGGAGCAGTACTTC. The chain uses TRBV9 and TRBJ2-7, with TRBD1 identical over 8 bases. The CDR3 extends over 16 amino acids. The V gene end was trimmed by 0 bases and the J gene end by 7 bases; junction bases not matched to a gene: 12. In germline, CDR1 is SGDLS, CDR2 YYNGEE.

The chain recombines TRBV30 with TRBJ1-2; D call uncertain. The CDR3 covers 13 residues. The germline V and J ends were trimmed by 3 bases and 6 bases, with 14 bases remaining between them. Germline assignment: CDR1 GTSNPN and CDR2 SVGIG (reference sequence). CDR3 sequence (DNA): TGTGCCTGGAGCCCGGCGGGCAGCAATGGCTACACCTTC. This translates into CAWSPAGSNGYTF.

The chain employs TRBV5-1 and TRBJ1-4; 10 positions agree with TRBD1. J gave up 4 bases and V 1 base, and 1 base lay outside the gene matches. The CDR3 extends over 15 amino acids. The V gene's germline CDR1 is SGHRS and CDR2 YFSETQ. CDR3 DNA: TGCGCCAGCAGCTTGCGGGACAGGGGTAATGAAAAACTGTTTTTT. Translated, it gives CASSLRDRGNEKLFF.

The chain couples TRBV9 to TRBJ1-5; TRBD1 might be the D (6 bases). CDR3 length equals 15 residues. The V end was cut by 0 bases, the J end by 4 bases, with 11 bases between. Germline values: CDR1 SGDLS, CDR2 YYNGEE. The CDR3: CASSVAPQGNQPQHF. CDR3 sequence (DNA): TGTGCCAGCAGCGTAGCTCCCCAGGGGAATCAGCCCCAGCATTTT.

This clone was seen more than once but under ten times. In DNA, the CDR3 is TGTGCCAGCAGTGAAGACAGGGCCCATTTCCCCCTCCACTTT. Its protein product is CASSEDRAHFPLHF. The J gene is TRBJ1-6, the V gene TRBV6-1; maybe TRBD1 (6 bases). The V end was cut by 1 base, the J end by 13 bases, with 14 bases between. This CDR3 comprises 14 residues. In germline, CDR1 is MNHNS, CDR2 SASEGT.

Notes on this clone: A junction boundary mismatches the germline segment, possibly from a read error. J is TRBJ2-1 and V is TRBV2; TRBD2 might be the D (6 bases). The CDR3 totals 11 residues. CDR1 and CDR2 from the germline V gene are SNHLY and FYNNEI. CDR3 bases: TGTGCCAGCAGTGGATTGGCGGGGTTTCTCTTC. Translation gives CASSGLAGFLF.

The chain uses TRBV27 and TRBJ2-4; 10 bases agree with TRBD1. Germline V gene data show CDR1 as MNHEY and CDR2 as SMNVEV (reference sequence). V was clipped by 5 bases and J by 7 bases; unmatched bases: 5. The CDR3 has 14 residues. CDR3 coding DNA: TGTGCCAGCAGTCGAGGGACAGGGGAGAACATTCAGTACTTC. It codes for CASSRGTGENIQYF.